Shown below are 10 T cell receptor beta chains from a single sample sequenced in a study of blood T cell repertoires in COVID-19. Assay used: immunoSEQ multiplex PCR; TCRdb lists only in-frame clones, some missing. The sample carries just over 300,000 clones, about nine tenths recorded once. Specimen: PBMCs or T cells enriched from blood (not recorded which). Receptor source: a woman aged 18-35 years who had recovered from COVID-19.

The chain carries TRBV4-1 and TRBJ1-3; D is ambiguous. V gave up 1 base and J gave up 0 bases, with 10 bases separating them. Per germline, CDR1 MGHRA and CDR2 YSYEKL. The length of the CDR3 is 16 residues. The CDR3 DNA reads TGCGCCAGCAGCCAAGTAGCGGCCTACTCTGGAAACACCATATATTTT. It codes for CASSQVAAYSGNTIYF.

CDR3 protein: CASSLRRSRTDTQYF. Written as DNA, the CDR3 is TGTGCCAGCAGCTTACGCCGGTCCCGCACAGATACGCAGTATTTT. This rearrangement joins TRBV7-8 to TRBJ2-3; D not certain. Trimming shortened V by 2 bases and J by 1 base, and 10 bases separated the two germline ends. Per germline, CDR1 SGHVS and CDR2 FQNEAQ. The CDR3 covers 15 residues.

V and J are TRBV7-3 and TRBJ2-7; weak D call: TRBD2 (5 bases). This CDR3 has 15 amino acids. Per the germline V gene, CDR1 is SGHTA and CDR2 is FQGTGA. Trimming removed 0 bases at V and 2 bases at J, with 11 bases between. The CDR3 DNA reads as TGTGCCAGCAGCTTAACATCGGGGAGTACCTACGAGCAGTACTTC. The encoded protein is CASSLTSGSTYEQYF.

The chain is built from TRBV3-1 (or the pseudogene TRBV3-2) and TRBJ2-7; D gene ambiguous. The germline gives CDR1 LGHDT, CDR2 YNNKEL (reference sequence). This CDR3 has 16 amino acids. The V end lost 1 base, the J end lost 0 bases, and 13 bases lay between the germline ends. CDR3 bases: TGTGCCAGCAGCCAAGTAGGCGGAACGAGCTCCTACGAGCAGTACTTC. Its protein product is CASSQVGGTSSYEQYF.

The rearrangement uses TRBV4-3 and TRBJ1-2; 9 positions agree with TRBD1. Germline V gene lookup returns CDR1 LGHNA and CDR2 YSLEER. The CDR3 has 16 amino acids. Trimming at V came to 2 bases and at J to 6 bases, leaving 10 bases not matched to a gene. The CDR3 nucleotides are TGCGCCAGCAGCCAATCAAGACAGGGGGAAGGTCATGGCTACACCTTC. Protein sequence: CASSQSRQGEGHGYTF.

The gene calls are TRBV11-2 and TRBJ1-1; 8 bases agree with TRBD1. The CDR3 totals 13 residues. Per germline, CDR1 SGHAT and CDR2 FQNNGV. V was pared by 6 bases and J by 3 bases, with 3 bases of the junction left unmatched. The CDR3 region is CASRETGDTEAFF. DNA of the CDR3: TGTGCCAGCAGGGAGACAGGGGACACTGAAGCTTTCTTT.

The rearrangement joins TRBV29-1 to TRBJ1-2; 8 bases fit TRBD1. V shed 4 bases, J shed 6 bases, and the junction held 1 base outside the gene matches. The CDR3 totals 11 residues. The V gene's germline CDR1 is SQVTM and CDR2 ANQGSEA. The CDR3 loop reads CSVGQGNGYTF. The CDR3 coding sequence is TGCAGCGTTGGACAGGGGAATGGCTACACCTTC.

The rearrangement joins TRBV10-3 to TRBJ1-2; a possible D gene is TRBD1 (6 bases). This CDR3 is built from 12 residues. Germline V gene data show CDR1 as ENHRY and CDR2 as SYGVKD. V was pared by 8 bases and J by 4 bases, with 11 bases between. For the CDR3, the DNA is TGTGCCATCGGAGAGACAGGCTATGGCTACACCTTC. Its protein product is CAIGETGYGYTF.

The rearrangement uses TRBV10-1 and TRBJ1-5; the D is unclear. Trimming cost V 0 bases and J 3 bases, with 3 bases left between them. Per germline, CDR1 WNHNN and CDR2 SYGVQD (reference sequence). This CDR3 comprises 13 residues. The CDR3 is CASSESLNQPQHF. The DNA for the CDR3 is TGCGCCAGCAGTGAGTCCCTCAATCAGCCCCAGCATTTT.

V is TRBV7-2 and J is TRBJ2-1; 10 bases match TRBD2. Trimming removed 3 bases from V and 4 bases from J; junction bases left unmatched: 3. Germline V gives CDR1 SGHTA, CDR2 FQGNSA. The CDR3 runs to 15 residues. The CDR3 DNA reads TGTGCCAGCAGCTTGACTAGCGGGCCATACAATGAGCAGTTCTTC. Translating gives CASSLTSGPYNEQFF.